Shown below are 26 T cell receptor beta chains from a single sample sequenced in a study of blood T cell repertoires in COVID-19. Repertoires were generated with immunoSEQ multiplex PCR, while TCRdb's copy carries only in-frame clones and drops some. Of about 180,000 clones in the sample, around 80% were seen once. Source material: peripheral blood. The receptors stem from a woman older than 75 with COVID-19, enrolled during active disease.

The chain links TRBV11-2 to TRBJ2-7; possible D gene TRBD2, 6 bases. The CDR3 sequence is 14 residues long. Per the germline V gene, CDR1 is SGHAT and CDR2 is FQNNGV. Between the trimmed V and J ends, which lost 3 bases and 6 bases, there was a span of 15 bases. CDR3 amino acids: CASSFGGTASEQYF. Written as DNA, the CDR3 is TGTGCCAGCAGCTTTGGCGGGACTGCCTCCGAGCAGTACTTC.

The V and J genes are TRBV4-3 and TRBJ1-3; D not resolved. The V end lost 3 bases, the J end lost 8 bases, and 20 bases lay between the germline ends. CDR1 is LGHNA and CDR2 is YSLEER in the germline V gene. This CDR3 has 16 residues. CDR3 bases: TGCGCCAGCAGCCAGGCCCGGCCAGATTTCGGGGACACCATATATTTT. Translated, it gives CASSQARPDFGDTIYF.

The CDR3 here is CASSSGGHEQFF. CDR3 DNA sequence: TGTGCCAGTAGTTCCGGCGGGCATGAGCAGTTCTTC. The rearrangement uses TRBV19 and TRBJ2-1, with D maybe TRBD2 (5 bases). This CDR3 contains 12 residues. The germline V gene has CDR1 LNHDA and CDR2 SQIVND (reference sequence). V was pared by 5 bases and J by 8 bases, with 10 bases between.

V usage is TRBV28 and J usage is TRBJ2-7; TRBD1 agrees at 7 bases. Germline CDR1 MDHEN, CDR2 SYDVKM. V lost 10 bases and J lost 0; bases outside the gene matches: 3. This CDR3 contains 12 residues. The CDR3 nucleotides read TGTGCCACCCGGGACAGCTCCTACGAGCAGTACTTC. Translated: CATRDSSYEQYF. Full variable domain (outside the CDR3, taken from reference TRBV28 and TRBJ2-7): DVKVTQSSRYLVKRTGEKVFLECVQDMDHENMFWYRQDPGLGLRLIYFSYDVKMKEKGDIPEGYSVSREKKERFSLILESASTNQTSMYLCATRDSSYEQYFGPGTRLTVT.

The sample holds a few counts of this clone. The genes are TRBV2 and TRBJ2-7; 9 bases fit TRBD2. This CDR3 region has 13 residues. V shed 9 bases, J shed 6 bases, and the junction held 9 bases outside the gene matches. Germline loops: CDR1 SNHLY, CDR2 FYNNEI. CDR3 DNA: TGTGCCAGTGCAATGGGACTAGCAAGCGAGCAGTACTTC. Its translation: CASAMGLASEQYF.

The rearrangement joins TRBV14 to TRBJ2-3; 8 nucleotides line up with TRBD2. The V gene's germline CDR1 is SGHDN and CDR2 FVKESK. The CDR3 extends over 16 amino acids. The trim removed 2 bases at V and 5 bases at J, leaving 9 bases unmatched. CDR3 bases: TGTGCCAGCAGCCAATTGCGGGGGGCGCGGGAAGATACGCAGTATTTT. Amino acid sequence: CASSQLRGAREDTQYF.

A few counts support this clone. The chain recombines TRBV7-9 with TRBJ1-1, with D perhaps TRBD1 (6 bases). From germline, CDR1 is SEHNR and CDR2 FQNEAQ (reference sequence). The CDR3 length is 14 residues. Trimming shortened V by 4 bases and J by 1 base, and 10 bases separated the two germline ends. The CDR3 loop is CASSSVTGNTEAFF. In DNA form, the CDR3 reads TGTGCCAGCAGCTCAGTGACAGGGAACACTGAAGCTTTCTTT.

V and J are TRBV5-6 and TRBJ2-7, with 7 nucleotides matching TRBD1. CDR3 length: 14 amino acids. Germline CDR1 SGHDT, CDR2 YYEEEE. The J segment lost 0 bases and the V segment lost 0 bases, leaving 0 bases of the junction unmatched. CDR3 in amino acids: CASSLGQGSYEQYF. CDR3 in DNA: TGTGCCAGCAGCTTGGGACAGGGCTCCTACGAGCAGTACTTC.

The chain carries TRBV4-3 and TRBJ2-1; maybe TRBD2 (6 bases). Per the germline V gene, CDR1 is LGHNA and CDR2 is YSLEER. The V and J ends lost 0 bases and 1 base respectively, with 13 bases between them. The CDR3 is 17 residues long. CDR3 loop: CASSQDGGDGSYNEQFF. CDR3 DNA: TGCGCCAGCAGCCAAGATGGCGGGGACGGTTCCTACAATGAGCAGTTCTTC.

V usage is TRBV5-1 and J usage is TRBJ2-7; TRBD2 matches at 7 bases. V dropped 0 bases and J dropped 7; count of bases not matched to a gene: 7. The germline gives CDR1 SGHRS, CDR2 YFSETQ. The CDR3 has 14 residues. This CDR3 is CASSLAGGPTEQYF. CDR3 sequence (DNA): TGCGCCAGCAGCTTGGCGGGAGGCCCGACGGAGCAGTACTTC.

The V call is TRBV15, the J call TRBJ2-5; 8 bases fit TRBD1. The CDR3 has 15 residues. The germline V gene encodes CDR1 LNHNV and CDR2 YYDKDF (reference sequence). Losses at the gene ends were 3 bases for V and 2 bases for J; bases not matched to a gene: 5. Here the CDR3 DNA reads TGTGCCACCAGCAGGGACAGGGTTCAACAAGAGACCCAGTACTTC. Translation: CATSRDRVQQETQYF.

This clone has a handful of counts. This chain joins TRBV7-9 and TRBJ1-3, with D possibly being TRBD1 (5 bases). V dropped 4 bases and J dropped 4 bases, with 8 bases sitting between them. This CDR3 region has 13 residues. CDR1 and CDR2 from the germline V gene are SEHNR and FQNEAQ (reference sequence). CDR3 bases: TGTGCCAGCAGCTCCTCAGGGGGAAACACCATATATTTT. Translating gives CASSSSGGNTIYF. Full variable domain (remainder filled in from reference TRBV7-9 and TRBJ1-3): DTGVSQNPRHKITKRGQNVTFRCDPISEHNRLYWYRQTLGQGPEFLTYFQNEAQLEKSRLLSDRFSAERPKGSFSTLEIQRTEQGDSAMYLCASSSSGGNTIYFGEGSWLTVV.

In this sample, this clone turned up a few times. The J gene is TRBJ1-1, the V gene TRBV19; TRBD1 might be the D (6 bases). The CDR3 has 12 amino acids. Germline CDR1 and CDR2: LNHDA and SQIVND (reference sequence). V was pared by 3 bases and J by 5 bases, with 7 bases between. CDR3 residues: CASSMQGTEAFF. The CDR3 DNA reads as TGTGCCAGTAGTATGCAGGGGACTGAAGCTTTCTTT. Full variable domain (missing parts from reference TRBV19 and TRBJ1-1): DGGITQSPKYLFRKEGQNVTLSCEQNLNHDAMYWYRQDPGQGLRLIYYSQIVNDFQKGDIAEGYSVSREKKESFPLTVTSAQKNPTAFYLCASSMQGTEAFFGQGTRLTVV.

This clone was observed a few times. This CDR3 is also generated by other DNA sequences in the sample. The V call is TRBV18, the J call TRBJ2-2, with no clear D. Trimming removed 0 bases at V and 5 bases at J, with 7 bases between. The germline V gene has CDR1 KGHSH and CDR2 LQKENI. The CDR3 extends over 14 amino acids. This CDR3 is CASSPPVRTGELFF. CDR3 DNA sequence: TGTGCCAGCTCACCACCAGTGAGGACCGGGGAGCTGTTTTTT. Variable domain in full (rest from reference TRBV18 and TRBJ2-2): NAGVMQNPRHLVRRRGQEARLRCSPMKGHSHVYWYRQLPEEGLKFMVYLQKENIIDESGMPKERFSAEFPKEGPSILRIQQVVRGDSAAYFCASSPPVRTGELFFGEGSRLTVL.

V gene TRBV10-3 combines with J gene TRBJ2-5, with D perhaps matching TRBD2 (6 bases). CDR1 is ENHRY and CDR2 is SYGVKD in the germline V gene. This CDR3 contains 15 residues. Trimming removed 4 bases from V and 1 base from J, with 13 bases in between. The CDR3 bases are TGTGCCATCAGTGCCAGGTCGGGGGTCCAAGAGACCCAGTACTTC. Translating it yields CAISARSGVQETQYF.

The chain couples TRBV6-5 to TRBJ1-2, with D tentatively TRBD1 (6 bases). Germline CDR1 is MNHEY and CDR2 is SVGAGI. CDR3 length: 14 residues. Trimming removed 7 bases from V and 8 bases from J, with 20 bases in between. CDR3 DNA: TGTGCCAGCACCCCTAGGGCAGGGGTGAGGGGCTACACCTTC. Protein: CASTPRAGVRGYTF.

V gene TRBV7-2 combines with J gene TRBJ1-1; 7 bases fit TRBD1. The CDR3 is 15 amino acids. V lost 5 bases, J lost 3 bases, and 9 bases stayed unmatched. Germline CDR1 reads SGHTA; CDR2 reads FQGNSA. CDR3 in amino acids: CASSAAKGGDTEAFF. In DNA, the CDR3 is TGTGCCAGCAGCGCTGCAAAAGGGGGCGACACTGAAGCTTTCTTT.

This clone has just a few counts. The chain couples TRBV6-5 to TRBJ2-3; 9 bases map to TRBD2. V trimming: 5 bases; J trimming: 3 bases; junction bases outside the gene matches: 6. CDR3 length: 15 residues. In germline, CDR1 is MNHEY, CDR2 SVGAGI. The chain's CDR3 is CASSLQRGETDTQYF. Written as DNA, the CDR3 is TGTGCCAGCAGTCTCCAGCGGGGGGAGACAGATACGCAGTATTTT.

The chain combines TRBV28 with TRBJ2-7; D is uncertain. From germline, CDR1 is MDHEN and CDR2 SYDVKM. Trimming stripped 0 bases from V and 0 bases from J, with 6 bases between. The CDR3 is 14 residues long. The chain's CDR3 is CASSLWHSSYEQYF. The CDR3 nucleotides are TGTGCCAGCAGTTTATGGCACAGCTCCTACGAGCAGTACTTC. The whole variable domain, filled in from reference TRBV28 and TRBJ2-7, reads DVKVTQSSRYLVKRTGEKVFLECVQDMDHENMFWYRQDPGLGLRLIYFSYDVKMKEKGDIPEGYSVSREKKERFSLILESASTNQTSMYLCASSLWHSSYEQYFGPGTRLTVT.

The chain uses TRBV4-3 and TRBJ1-2; 7 positions agree with TRBD1. With V trimmed by 1 base and J by 3 bases, 8 bases remained unmatched. Germline CDR1 is LGHNA and CDR2 is YSLEER. CDR3 length: 16 amino acids. The CDR3 DNA sequence: TGCGCCAGCAGCCAAGGGCCTGGGACAGCTCACTATGGCTACACCTTC. It yields the protein CASSQGPGTAHYGYTF.

The gene calls are TRBV9 and TRBJ2-7, with 15 bases matching TRBD2. Germline CDR1 is SGDLS and CDR2 is YYNGEE. The CDR3 has 15 residues. The V and J ends lost 3 bases and 4 bases, in that order; junction bases with no gene match: 2. CDR3 coding DNA: TGTGCCAGCAGCGGAGGGACTAGCGGGGGGTACGAGCAGTACTTC. Encoded protein: CASSGGTSGGYEQYF.

This clone was picked up one time. The rearrangement uses TRBV29-1 and TRBJ2-1, with 9 bases lining up with TRBD2. The V and J ends lost 6 bases and 8 bases, in that order; junction bases with no gene match: 8. Looked up from germline, CDR1 is SQVTM and CDR2 is ANQGSEA. This CDR3 has 13 amino acids. Here the CDR3 DNA reads TGCAGCGTCTCTAGCGGGAATAGCGATGAGCAGTTCTTC. This codes for CSVSSGNSDEQFF.

This clone was found a few times. The rearrangement joins TRBV2 to TRBJ1-2; TRBD1 aligns across 7 bases. The CDR3 loop spans 13 amino acids. Germline V CDR1 and CDR2: SNHLY, FYNNEI. V shed 1 base, J shed 9 bases, and the junction held 5 bases outside the gene matches. CDR3 residues: CASSEGQGRSYTF. CDR3 sequence (DNA): TGTGCCAGCAGTGAAGGACAGGGAAGGAGCTACACCTTC.

This clone was seen just once. J is TRBJ2-2 and V is TRBV7-9; 7 bases map to TRBD1. V shed 5 bases, J shed 0 bases, and the junction held 15 bases outside the gene matches. The CDR3 consists of 19 residues. CDR1 and CDR2 (germline): SEHNR, FQNEAQ (reference sequence). DNA for the CDR3: TGTGCCAGCAGCCGGCTTCGGACAGGTAGATTCTCGAACACCGGGGAGCTGTTTTTT. Its translation is CASSRLRTGRFSNTGELFF.

The chain is built from TRBV7-9 and TRBJ1-1; 7 nucleotides align to TRBD1. Germline V gene lookup returns CDR1 SEHNR and CDR2 FQNEAQ (reference sequence). V lost 8 bases, J lost 4 bases, and 7 bases stayed unmatched. This CDR3 has 13 residues. The CDR3 DNA reads TGTGCCAGCCAAAGACAGGGACGCACTGAAGCTTTCTTT. As protein: CASQRQGRTEAFF.

This clone was counted between two and nine times. V usage is TRBV28 and J usage is TRBJ2-2; 7 nucleotides align to TRBD2. With 6 bases clipped from V and 5 bases from J, the junction kept 9 bases outside the gene matches. The CDR3 is 15 amino acids. Germline-derived CDR1 and CDR2 are MDHEN and SYDVKM. CDR3 bases: TGTGCCAGCAGCCCTTCGGGGGGAGGAACCGGGGAGCTGTTTTTT. The encoded protein is CASSPSGGGTGELFF.